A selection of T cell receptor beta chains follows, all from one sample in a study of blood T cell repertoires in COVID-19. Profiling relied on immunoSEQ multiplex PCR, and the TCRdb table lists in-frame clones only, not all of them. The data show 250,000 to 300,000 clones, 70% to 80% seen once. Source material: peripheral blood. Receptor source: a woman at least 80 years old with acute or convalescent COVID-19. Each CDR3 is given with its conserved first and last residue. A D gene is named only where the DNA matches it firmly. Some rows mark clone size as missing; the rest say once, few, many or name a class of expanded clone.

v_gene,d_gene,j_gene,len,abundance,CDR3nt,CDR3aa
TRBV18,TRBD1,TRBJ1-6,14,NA,TGTGCCAGCTCTCCGGGACAGGGTTATTCACCCCTCCACTTT,CASSPGQGYSPLHF
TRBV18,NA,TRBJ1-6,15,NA,TGTGCCAGCTCAGGACAAGGAAGTGGGAATTCACCCCTCCACTTT,CASSGQGSGNSPLHF
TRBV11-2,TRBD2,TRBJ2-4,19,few,TGTGCCAGCAGCTCGTTACGGGGAGGGGCTCGTTGGGGCAAAAACATTCAGTACTTC,CASSSLRGGARWGKNIQYF
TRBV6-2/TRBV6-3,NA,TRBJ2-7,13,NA,TGTGCCAGCAGTTCGACAGGCGCCTACGAGCAGTACTTC,CASSSTGAYEQYF
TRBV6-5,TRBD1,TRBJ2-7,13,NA,TGTGCCAGCAGTTATCGGACAGGGGACGAGCAGTACTTC,CASSYRTGDEQYF
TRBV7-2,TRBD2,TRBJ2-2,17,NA,TGTGCCAGCAGCTTAGGGGGGACTAGCGGGAGGAACGGGGAGCTGTTTTTT,CASSLGGTSGRNGELFF
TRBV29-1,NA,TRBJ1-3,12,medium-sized,TGCAGCGTTGGACAATCTGGAAACACCATATATTTT,CSVGQSGNTIYF
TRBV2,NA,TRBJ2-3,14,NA,TGTGCCAGCAGTTACCTAGCGAATACAGATACGCAGTATTTT,CASSYLANTDTQYF
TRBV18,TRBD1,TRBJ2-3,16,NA,TGTGCCAGCTCACCACCGGGGGCAGGGGGCGCAGATACGCAGTATTTT,CASSPPGAGGADTQYF
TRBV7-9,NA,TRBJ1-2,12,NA,TGTGCCAGCAGCCCCGGGACAATTGGCTACACCTTC,CASSPGTIGYTF
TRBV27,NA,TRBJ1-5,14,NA,TGTGCCAGCAGTCCACAGAATAGCAATCAGCCCCAGCATTTT,CASSPQNSNQPQHF
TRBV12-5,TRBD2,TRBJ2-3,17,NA,TGTGCTAGTGCTCGTACAATGGGGGGGGTTCCCCCAGATACGCAGTATTTT,CASARTMGGVPPDTQYF
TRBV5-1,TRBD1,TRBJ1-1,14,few,TGCGCCAGCAGCTTAGGGACAGGGGGCACTGAAGCTTTCTTT,CASSLGTGGTEAFF
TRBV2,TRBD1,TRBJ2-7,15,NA,TGTGCCAGCAGTGACCCGGGACAGATAGTCTACGAGCAGTACTTC,CASSDPGQIVYEQYF
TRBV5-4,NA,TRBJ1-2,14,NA,TGTGCCAGCAGCTTGGTAGGCAGGGGTAGGGGCTACACCTTC,CASSLVGRGRGYTF
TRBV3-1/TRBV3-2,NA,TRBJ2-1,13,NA,TGTGCCAGCAGCCCCTGGAGGGGAAATGAGCAGTTCTTC,CASSPWRGNEQFF
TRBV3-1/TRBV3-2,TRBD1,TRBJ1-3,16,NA,TGTGCCAGCAGCCCAAGCGGGACAGGGCCCGGAAACACCATATATTTT,CASSPSGTGPGNTIYF
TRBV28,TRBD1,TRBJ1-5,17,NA,TGTGCCAGCAGGTGGACAGGGGGCACCAATAGCAATCAGCCCCAGCATTTT,CASRWTGGTNSNQPQHF
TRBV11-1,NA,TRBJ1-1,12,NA,TGTGCCAGCAGCCTGGCGGGGAGGCAAGCTTTCTTT,CASSLAGRQAFF
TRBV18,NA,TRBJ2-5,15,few,TGTGCCAGCTCACCACCGGGAGGCGTCCGGGAGACCCAGTACTTC,CASSPPGGVRETQYF
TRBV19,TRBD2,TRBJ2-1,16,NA,TGTGCCAGTAGTCTTCTAGCGGGAGGGGGTTACAATGAGCAGTTCTTC,CASSLLAGGGYNEQFF
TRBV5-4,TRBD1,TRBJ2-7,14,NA,TGTGCCAGCAGCTCAACCGGGACAGGTAGCGAGCAGTACTTC,CASSSTGTGSEQYF
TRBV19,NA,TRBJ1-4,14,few,TGTGCCAGTAGTAGCCGGGGGAGGAATGAAAAACTGTTTTTT,CASSSRGRNEKLFF
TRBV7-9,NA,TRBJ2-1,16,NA,TGTGCCAGCAGCCCTCGACAGGTTAAGGGAACGAATGAGCAGTTCTTC,CASSPRQVKGTNEQFF
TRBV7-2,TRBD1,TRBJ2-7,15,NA,TGTGCCAGCAGCCGTGCCGGGACAGCATCCTACGAGCAGTACTTC,CASSRAGTASYEQYF
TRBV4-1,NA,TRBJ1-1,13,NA,TGCGCCAGCAGCCAAGCCCCCGACAGGGAAGCTTTCTTT,CASSQAPDREAFF
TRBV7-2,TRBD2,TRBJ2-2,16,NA,TGTGCCAGCAGAGGAGGGACTAGCGGAAACACCGGGGAGCTGTTTTTT,CASRGGTSGNTGELFF
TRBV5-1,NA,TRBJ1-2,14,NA,TGCGCCAGCAGCTTGGGCGGCGCTAACTATGGCTACACCTTC,CASSLGGANYGYTF
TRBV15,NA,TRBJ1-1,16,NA,TGTGCCACCAGCAGTTCCCCCTGGGGCGGGAACACTGAAGCTTTCTTT,CATSSSPWGGNTEAFF
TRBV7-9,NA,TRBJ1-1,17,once,TGTGCCAGCAGCTTAGGGGCAGGAGGAATATTTGATACTGAAGCTTTCTTT,CASSLGAGGIFDTEAFF
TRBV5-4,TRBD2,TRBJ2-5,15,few,TGTGCCAGCAGCCTAGGGACTAGCGGGAGTGCCACCCAGTACTTC,CASSLGTSGSATQYF
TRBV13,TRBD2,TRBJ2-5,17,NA,TGTGCCAGCAGCTTAGTCGGACTAGCGGGAAACGAAGAGACCCAGTACTTC,CASSLVGLAGNEETQYF
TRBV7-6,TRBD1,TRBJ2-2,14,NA,TGTGCCAGCAGAATCAGGGGGCTAGGCGGGGAGCTGTTTTTT,CASRIRGLGGELFF
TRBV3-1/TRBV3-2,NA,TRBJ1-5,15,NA,TGTGCCAGCAGCCAAGGGGCGGGGGAGTGGCAGCCCCAGCATTTT,CASSQGAGEWQPQHF
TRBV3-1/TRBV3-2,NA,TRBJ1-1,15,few,TGTGCCAGCAGCCAGTACCGGGGGTCGAGCACTGAAGCTTTCTTT,CASSQYRGSSTEAFF
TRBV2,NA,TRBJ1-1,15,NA,TGTGCCAGCAGACCCATGGGGCAGGGTTACACTGAAGCTTTCTTT,CASRPMGQGYTEAFF
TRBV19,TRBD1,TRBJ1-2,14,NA,TGTGCCAGTAGGGGGACAGGGGGAACCTATGGCTACACCTTC,CASRGTGGTYGYTF
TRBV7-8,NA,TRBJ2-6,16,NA,TGTGCCAGCAGCCCGCTGTCGCGGTCTGGGGCCAACGTCCTGACTTTC,CASSPLSRSGANVLTF
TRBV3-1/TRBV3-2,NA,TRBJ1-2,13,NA,TGTGCCAGCACCACGGGTGGATACTATGGCTACACCTTC,CASTTGGYYGYTF
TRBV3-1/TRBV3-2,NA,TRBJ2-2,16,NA,TGTGCCAGCAGCCCAAGGTACGGGAGAGACACCGGGGAGCTGTTTTTT,CASSPRYGRDTGELFF
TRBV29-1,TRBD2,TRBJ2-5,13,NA,TGCAGCGTAGGTACTAGCGGGCAAGAGACCCAGTACTTC,CSVGTSGQETQYF
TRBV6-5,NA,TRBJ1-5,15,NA,TGTGCCAGCAGTTACTCGCAGGGGCTCGGTCAGCCCCAGCATTTT,CASSYSQGLGQPQHF
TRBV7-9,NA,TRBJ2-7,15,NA,TGTGCCAGCAGCTTAGCGTTAGGGGGACCCTACGAGCAGTACTTC,CASSLALGGPYEQYF
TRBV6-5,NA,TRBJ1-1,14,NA,TGTGCCAGCAGTTACCTACAGTCGAACACTGAAGCTTTCTTT,CASSYLQSNTEAFF